This paragraph covers one TCR beta chain sequence. Its antigen is unidentified. This entry comes from a study of cytomegalovirus exposure and HLA in healthy donors. Regarding the study as a whole: Researchers reported in a later analysis that common viral pathogens appeared linked to several top clusters.

The CDR3 consists of 15 residues. CDR1 and CDR2 from the germline V gene are SGHRS and YFSETQ. V shed 4 bases and J 9 bases; nucleotides not matched to a gene: 15. Amplification used 60 Vbeta primers and 13 Jbeta primers. Profiled with immunoSEQ multiplex PCR; TCRdb holds only in-frame clones, not every one. The data contain around 190,000 clones, roughly four fifths of them singletons. The sequenced sample consisted of PBMCs. The receptor comes from a man aged 40-49 years in good health and CMV-seropositive. This chain connects TRBV5-1 to TRBJ1-2, with TRBD1 identical over 7 bases. The CDR3 loop reads CASSPVQGDVRSYTF. CDR3 coding DNA: TGCGCCAGCAGCCCAGTTCAGGGGGACGTTCGGAGCTACACCTTC. The entire variable domain, with the rest obtained from reference TRBV5-1 and TRBJ1-2, is as follows: KAGVTQTPRYLIKTRGQQVTLSCSPISGHRSVSWYQQTPGQGLQFLFEYFSETQRNKGNFPGRFSGRQFSNSRSEMNVSTLELGDSALYLCASSPVQGDVRSYTFGSGTRLTVV.